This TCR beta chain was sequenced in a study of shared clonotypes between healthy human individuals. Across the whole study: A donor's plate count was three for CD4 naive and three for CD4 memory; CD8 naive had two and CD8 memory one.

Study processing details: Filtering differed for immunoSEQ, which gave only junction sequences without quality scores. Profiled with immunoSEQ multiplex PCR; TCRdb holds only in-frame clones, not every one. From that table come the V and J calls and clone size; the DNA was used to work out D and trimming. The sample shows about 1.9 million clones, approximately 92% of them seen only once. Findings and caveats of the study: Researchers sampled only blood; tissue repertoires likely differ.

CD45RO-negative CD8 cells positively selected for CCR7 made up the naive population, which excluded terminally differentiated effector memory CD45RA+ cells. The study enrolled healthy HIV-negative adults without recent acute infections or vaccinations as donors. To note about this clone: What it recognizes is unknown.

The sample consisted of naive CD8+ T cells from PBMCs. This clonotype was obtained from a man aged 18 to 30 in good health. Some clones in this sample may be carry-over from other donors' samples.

CDR3 sequence reads: CASIEIAGATDTQYF. The CDR3 DNA reads TGTGCCAGCATCGAGATAGCGGGAGCGACAGATACGCAGTATTTT. The chain couples TRBV21-1 to TRBJ2-3; the table names TRBD2, a call not compared with the DNA. TRBV21-1 counts as a pseudogene. The CDR3 sequence is 15 residues long.